Each of the 25 T cell receptor beta chains below was sequenced from the same sample in a study of blood T cell repertoires in COVID-19. Sequenced by immunoSEQ multiplex PCR; TCRdb stores in-frame clones only, minus some. Found here are some 190,000 clones, less than 80% of them singletons; the top ten hold around 12%. Sequencing was carried out using peripheral blood. The receptors shown here come from a woman aged 50 to 65 with acute or convalescent COVID-19.

V usage is TRBV5-6 and J usage is TRBJ1-1; 7 bases map to TRBD1. Germline CDR1 and CDR2: SGHDT and YYEEEE. V lost 2 bases to trimming and J lost 2 bases; unmatched junction nucleotides: 3. The CDR3 has 14 amino acids. CDR3: CASSFYRGNTEAFF. In nucleotides, the CDR3 is TGTGCCAGCAGCTTTTACAGGGGAAACACTGAAGCTTTCTTT. The full variable domain, rest sourced from reference TRBV5-6 and TRBJ1-1, is DAGVTQSPTHLIKTRGQQVTLRCSPKSGHDTVSWYQQALGQGPQFIFQYYEEEERQRGNFPDRFSGHQFPNYSSELNVNALLLGDSALYLCASSFYRGNTEAFFGQGTRLTVV.

This chain links TRBV5-8 with TRBJ2-2; tentatively, D is TRBD1 (5 bases). The CDR3 sequence is 15 residues long. Trimming removed 4 bases from V and 6 bases from J, with 16 bases in between. Germline V gene sequence: CDR1 SGHTS, CDR2 YDEGEE. CDR3 region: CASSRSGFGAGELFF. DNA of the CDR3: TGTGCCAGCAGCCGGTCAGGGTTTGGGGCCGGGGAGCTGTTTTTT.

This chain links TRBV25-1 with TRBJ1-2; TRBD1 matches 9 bases. The junction had 7 bases not matched to a gene; V was cut back by 8 bases and J by 6 bases. CDR1 and CDR2 from the germline V gene are MGHDK and SYGVNS. The CDR3 contains 13 residues. CDR3 bases: TGTGCCAGCCGGGCCGGGACAGGGAATGGCTACACCTTC. It specifies CASRAGTGNGYTF.

The rearrangement links TRBV28 to TRBJ2-7, with 8 bases fitting TRBD1. The CDR3 extends over 16 amino acids. CDR1 MDHEN and CDR2 SYDVKM come from the germline V gene. Losses at the gene ends were 8 bases for V and 5 bases for J; bases not matched to a gene: 17. CDR3 region: CASWPARTGIGNEQYF. The CDR3 nucleotides are TGTGCCAGCTGGCCCGCCAGGACAGGGATTGGGAACGAGCAGTACTTC.

The rearrangement links TRBV15 to TRBJ2-3, with D possibly matching TRBD2 (5 bases). The CDR3 has 14 amino acids. V was cut by 6 bases and J by 5 bases, with 15 bases left in between. The germline V gene encodes CDR1 LNHNV and CDR2 YYDKDF (reference sequence). CDR3: CATSILLGLDTQYF. The DNA for the CDR3 is TGTGCCACCAGTATCCTACTAGGCTTAGATACGCAGTATTTT.

The chain carries TRBV7-2 and TRBJ1-2; 9 positions agree with TRBD1. The CDR3 is made up of 15 amino acids. J was trimmed by 5 bases and V by 1 base; bases with no gene match: 5. Germline V CDR1 and CDR2: SGHTA, FQGNSA. As DNA, the CDR3 is TGTGCCAGCAGCTTAGACTACAGGGGGCAGTATGGCTACACCTTC. It is translated as CASSLDYRGQYGYTF.

The chain recombines TRBV5-1 with TRBJ2-5; D not certain. Trimming cost V 4 bases and J 5 bases, with 15 bases left between them. The germline CDR1 and CDR2 sequences are SGHRS and YFSETQ. The CDR3 consists of 14 residues. As DNA, the CDR3 is TGCGCCAGCAGCGCGTCGGGTTTTGGGGAGACCCAGTACTTC. Amino acid sequence: CASSASGFGETQYF.

The table lists this clone with a few counts. The chain has TRBV3-1 (or the pseudogene TRBV3-2) and TRBJ2-2; 8 positions agree with TRBD2. Trimming cost V 4 bases and J 0 bases; bases outside gene matches: 1. The CDR3 has 15 amino acids. Per germline, CDR1 LGHDT and CDR2 YNNKEL (reference sequence). CDR3 protein: CASSPGLANTGELFF. The CDR3, as DNA: TGTGCCAGCAGCCCGGGACTAGCGAACACCGGGGAGCTGTTTTTT.

This rearrangement joins TRBV7-2 to TRBJ1-2; no reliable D call. Trimming took off 4 bases at V and 2 bases at J, with 17 bases between the two ends. Germline V CDR1 and CDR2: SGHTA, FQGNSA. The CDR3 has 16 amino acids. This CDR3 is CASSSSPSTANYGYTF. The CDR3 DNA sequence: TGTGCCAGCAGCTCGAGCCCAAGCACCGCGAACTATGGCTACACCTTC.

The gene calls are TRBV20-1 and TRBJ1-2, with TRBD1 as a possible D gene (5 bases). The CDR3 length is 10 residues. V was trimmed by 4 bases and J by 6 bases, leaving 6 bases between them. Germline CDR1 and CDR2: DFQATT and SNEGSKA (reference sequence). In DNA, the CDR3 is TGCAGTGCTACAGGGAATGGCTACACCTTC. Translated: CSATGNGYTF.

CDR3 DNA: TGTGCCAGCAGCGGACAGAGCAGTCTTAGGCAGCCCCAGCATTTT. Protein sequence: CASSGQSSLRQPQHF. The V call is TRBV6-2 or TRBV6-3, the J call TRBJ1-5; D is perhaps TRBD1 (6 bases). Germline CDR1 and CDR2: MNHEY and SVGEGT. V shed 6 bases and J shed 7 bases, with 19 bases lying between them. The CDR3 spans 15 residues.

The rearrangement joins TRBV7-2 to TRBJ1-2; D gene unclear. With 5 bases removed from V and 3 bases from J, the gap between germline ends came to 19 bases. Per germline, CDR1 SGHTA and CDR2 FQGNSA. This CDR3 has 16 amino acids. The CDR3 sequence: CASSPPPGSQYYGYTF. The CDR3 DNA reads as TGTGCCAGCAGCCCCCCTCCGGGGTCACAGTACTATGGCTACACCTTC. Looking up the rest from reference TRBV7-2 and TRBJ1-2 gives the full variable domain: GAGVSQSPSNKVTEKGKDVELRCDPISGHTALYWYRQSLGQGLEFLIYFQGNSAPDKSGLPSDRFSAERTGGSVSTLTIQRTQQEDSAVYLCASSPPPGSQYYGYTFGSGTRLTVV.

This clone appeared a single time. The chain couples TRBV9 to TRBJ2-4; tentatively, D is TRBD1 (5 bases). CDR1 is SGDLS and CDR2 is YYNGEE in the germline V gene. This CDR3 comprises 14 residues. The germline V and J ends were trimmed by 3 bases and 7 bases, with 14 bases remaining between them. CDR3 coding DNA: TGTGCCAGCAGCGAAGGCAGGGTACCGAACATTCAGTACTTC. Translation gives CASSEGRVPNIQYF.

The chain has TRBV6-1 and TRBJ1-1; D remains unclear. CDR3 length: 13 residues. Germline V gene data show CDR1 as MNHNS and CDR2 as SASEGT. The V end lost 2 bases, the J end lost 5 bases, and 9 bases lay between the germline ends. The CDR3 loop is CASSEMRETEAFF. The DNA of the CDR3 is TGTGCCAGCAGTGAAATGCGGGAGACTGAAGCTTTCTTT.

The chain has TRBV3-1 (or the pseudogene TRBV3-2) and TRBJ1-5, with D unresolved. In germline, CDR1 is LGHDT, CDR2 YNNKEL (reference sequence). This CDR3 spans 15 amino acids. Deletions cut 0 bases from V and 2 bases from J, with 8 bases between. The CDR3 here is CASSQDVSGNQPQHF. The CDR3, as DNA: TGTGCCAGCAGCCAAGACGTTTCAGGCAATCAGCCCCAGCATTTT.

The chain couples TRBV5-1 to TRBJ2-7; 12 bases agree with TRBD2. V lost 3 bases to trimming and J lost 0 bases; unmatched junction nucleotides: 4. Per germline, CDR1 SGHRS and CDR2 YFSETQ. The CDR3 has 16 amino acids. Written as DNA, the CDR3 is TGCGCCAGCAGCTCGAGGACTAGCGGGGTCTCCTACGAGCAGTACTTC. It is translated as CASSSRTSGVSYEQYF.

On this clone: This specimen includes other DNA sequences encoding the same CDR3. The chain employs TRBV5-1 and TRBJ2-7; 10 nucleotides agree with TRBD2. The CDR3 is 14 amino acids. J lost 3 bases, V lost 2 bases, and 2 bases had no gene match. CDR1 is SGHRS, CDR2 YFSETQ, per germline. The CDR3 DNA follows: TGCGCCAGCAGCTTAGCGGGGGGGTACTACGAGCAGTACTTC. This gives the protein CASSLAGGYYEQYF.

The chain uses TRBV5-1 and TRBJ1-4; 9 nucleotides line up with TRBD1. Germline V lookup: CDR1 SGHRS, CDR2 YFSETQ. The CDR3 loop spans 16 amino acids. The V and J ends lost 0 bases and 7 bases, in that order; junction bases with no gene match: 7. The CDR3 DNA is TGCGCCAGCAGCTTGGCTGAAGGACAGGGGACTGAAAAACTGTTTTTT. Residues: CASSLAEGQGTEKLFF.

As concerns this clone: The sample holds other DNA sequences that translate to the same CDR3. V is TRBV3-1 (or the pseudogene TRBV3-2) and J is TRBJ2-7, with no clear D. The ends were cut back, 2 bases at V and 0 bases at J, with 5 bases in the middle. The CDR3 contains 13 residues. CDR1 and CDR2 from the germline V gene are LGHDT and YNNKEL (reference sequence). The CDR3 reads CASSQRGSYEQYF. In DNA, the CDR3 is TGTGCCAGCAGCCAACGCGGCTCCTACGAGCAGTACTTC.

V usage is TRBV5-1 and J usage is TRBJ1-1; 11 bases line up with TRBD1. This CDR3 region has 16 residues. V lost 2 bases and J lost 5; bases outside the gene matches: 8. CDR1 and CDR2 from the germline V gene are SGHRS and YFSETQ. CDR3 amino acids: CASSFMIGTGGTEAFF. CDR3 DNA sequence: TGCGCCAGCAGCTTCATGATCGGGACAGGGGGGACTGAAGCTTTCTTT.

This clone was seen a handful of times. The V and J genes are TRBV11-2 and TRBJ2-7; D gene uncertain. Germline V CDR1 and CDR2: SGHAT, FQNNGV. Trimming shortened V by 4 bases and J by 6 bases, and 13 bases separated the two germline ends. CDR3 length equals 13 residues. The CDR3 sequence: CASSYQVPIEQYF. As DNA, the CDR3 is TGTGCCAGCAGCTATCAGGTTCCGATCGAGCAGTACTTC.

The chain joins TRBV29-1 to TRBJ2-7; 8 bases are a match to TRBD1. CDR3 length: 13 residues. V lost 6 bases to trimming and J lost 0 bases; unmatched junction nucleotides: 4. The V gene's germline CDR1 is SQVTM and CDR2 ANQGSEA. CDR3 in DNA: TGCAGCGTCTATGGACAGGGCTCCTACGAGCAGTACTTC. This translates into CSVYGQGSYEQYF.

This chain joins TRBV19 and TRBJ1-5; 7 nucleotides match TRBD1. After removal of 4 bases from V and 5 bases from J, the junction contained 2 bases not matched to a gene. The CDR3 consists of 13 residues. Germline assignment: CDR1 LNHDA and CDR2 SQIVND (reference sequence). The CDR3 is CASSRGTDQPQHF. For the CDR3, the DNA is TGTGCCAGTAGTAGGGGGACAGATCAGCCCCAGCATTTT.

This chain joins TRBV6-5 and TRBJ1-6; no definite D call. V lost 8 bases, J lost 8 bases, and 19 bases lay in between. Germline-derived CDR1 and CDR2 are MNHEY and SVGAGI. The CDR3 is 15 amino acids. The CDR3 protein is CASFLGEGIHSPLHF. CDR3 nucleotide sequence: TGTGCCAGCTTCCTTGGCGAGGGAATCCATTCACCCCTCCACTTT.

This chain connects TRBV7-9 to TRBJ2-7; D not certain. The CDR3 is 14 residues long. V was clipped by 5 bases and J by 0 bases, with 11 bases between them. From germline, CDR1 is SEHNR and CDR2 FQNEAQ (reference sequence). The CDR3 reads CASSLNSDSYEQYF. The DNA for the CDR3 is TGTGCCAGCAGCCTAAACAGTGACTCCTACGAGCAGTACTTC.